The next 30 T cell receptor beta chains were all read from a single sample in a study of read filtering for tumor transcriptome and immune sequencing. From about 400 ng of RNA, a library with molecular barcoded alpha/delta and beta/gamma adaptors was made. Each CDR3 protein is one row after TCRdb ran MiXCR on the reads. Of 35,000 to 50,000 distinct CDR3 sequences in the sample, around 21% were seen once. The specimen sequenced was a population of CD138-negative cells sorted from bone marrow. Every receptor here comes from a donor aged 40 or older with multiple myeloma.

This clonotype was counted at least ten times. V and J are TRBV9 and TRBJ2-5; D tentatively reads TRBD1 or TRBD2 (5 bases each). The CDR3 has 14 residues. V lost 1 base and J lost 5, with 12 bases in between. Germline V gene lookup returns CDR1 SGDLS and CDR2 YYNGEE. In DNA form, the CDR3 reads TGTGCCAGCAGCGTATCAGGGACCAGGGAGACCCAGTACTTC. This sequence encodes CASSVSGTRETQYF.

The rearrangement joins TRBV2 to TRBJ1-1; D perhaps matches TRBD1 (5 bases). The germline V gene has CDR1 SNHLY and CDR2 FYNNEI. This CDR3 has 14 amino acids. V was pared by 6 bases and J by 7 bases, with 18 bases between. Here the CDR3 reads CASRPLEPGLEAFF. The CDR3, as DNA: TGTGCCAGCAGGCCCCTAGAACCGGGGCTTGAAGCTTTCTTT.

This clonotype was counted at least ten times. The chain combines TRBV12-3 or TRBV12-4 with TRBJ2-3; D perhaps matches TRBD1 (6 bases). Trimming removed 3 bases from V and 2 bases from J, with 12 bases in between. There are 15 residues in the CDR3. The CDR3 reads CASSFRTETTDTQYF. The CDR3 DNA follows: TGTGCCAGCAGTTTCAGGACAGAGACCACAGATACGCAGTATTTT.

This clonotype came up many times. The CDR3 DNA follows: TGTGCCAGCAGCTTATGGGCCACCGGGGAGCTGTTTTTT. Translating it yields CASSLWATGELFF. V gene TRBV7-9 combines with J gene TRBJ2-2; no clear D gene. The length of the CDR3 is 13 residues. Germline values: CDR1 SEHNR, CDR2 FQNEAQ (reference sequence). Trimming pared 2 bases from V and 4 bases from J, leaving 5 bases between.

This clonotype was detected many times. The chain employs TRBV29-1 and TRBJ2-3; D gene ambiguous. The CDR3 has 12 residues. Germline V lookup: CDR1 SQVTM, CDR2 ANQGSEA. The V end lost 5 bases, the J end lost 1 base, and 7 bases lay between the germline ends. The CDR3: CSVYRGTDTQYF. In DNA form, the CDR3 reads TGCAGCGTTTATCGGGGCACAGATACGCAGTATTTT.

This clonotype occurred many times. The rearrangement uses TRBV7-2 and TRBJ2-5, with 8 bases matching TRBD2. Unmatched junction bases numbered 11, after V lost 5 bases and J lost 12 bases. Germline V gene sequence: CDR1 SGHTA, CDR2 FQGNSA. The CDR3 has 13 residues. CDR3 in DNA: TGTGCCAGCAGCCCGCAAAGGACTAGCCCAGAGTACTTC. The encoded protein is CASSPQRTSPEYF. Full variable domain (missing parts from reference TRBV7-2 and TRBJ2-5): GAGVSQSPSNKVTEKGKDVELRCDPISGHTALYWYRQSLGQGLEFLIYFQGNSAPDKSGLPSDRFSAERTGGSVSTLTIQRTQQEDSAVYLCASSPQRTSPEYFGPGTRLLVL.

The V call is TRBV7-8, the J call TRBJ2-7; D is unclear. The CDR3 spans 12 residues. Germline assignment: CDR1 SGHVS and CDR2 FQNEAQ. With 3 bases removed from V and 6 bases from J, the gap between germline ends came to 9 bases. The CDR3 nucleotides are TGTGCCAGCAGCTTGATCCTGAGCGAGCAGTACTTC. Translated: CASSLILSEQYF.

This clonotype was detected ten times or more. This chain joins TRBV28 and TRBJ2-5, with 7 bases identical to TRBD1. Germline CDR1 MDHEN, CDR2 SYDVKM. The CDR3 contains 13 residues. The V and J ends lost 6 bases and 4 bases, in that order; junction bases with no gene match: 5. CDR3 region: CASRTGTVETQYF. CDR3 in DNA: TGTGCCAGCAGGACCGGGACAGTAGAGACCCAGTACTTC.

This clonotype was recorded a few times. The chain uses TRBV5-4 and TRBJ2-1; TRBD2 aligns across 9 bases. With 1 base clipped from V and 1 base from J, the junction kept 12 bases outside the gene matches. Germline CDR1 reads SGHNT; CDR2 reads YYREEE (reference sequence). The CDR3 covers 19 residues. CDR3 sequence: CASSLRREGYLGSYNEQFF. The DNA of the CDR3 is TGTGCCAGCAGCTTGAGGCGGGAGGGCTATTTGGGATCCTACAATGAGCAGTTCTTC. Together with reference TRBV5-4 and TRBJ2-1, the CDR3 gives the full variable domain: ETGVTQSPTHLIKTRGQQVTLRCSSQSGHNTVSWYQQALGQGPQFIFQYYREEENGRGNFPPRFSGLQFPNYSSELNVNALELDDSALYLCASSLRREGYLGSYNEQFFGPGTRLTVL.

The sample holds many counts of this clonotype. The chain recombines TRBV7-9 with TRBJ2-3; no reliable D call. V lost 5 bases to trimming and J lost 0 bases, with 9 bases between them. Germline loops: CDR1 SEHNR, CDR2 FQNEAQ (reference sequence). The CDR3 length is 14 residues. The CDR3 DNA reads as TGTGCCAGCAGCCCGACCATAAGCACAGATACGCAGTATTTT. As protein: CASSPTISTDTQYF. Drawing the rest from reference TRBV7-9 and TRBJ2-3, the complete variable domain is DTGVSQNPRHKITKRGQNVTFRCDPISEHNRLYWYRQTLGQGPEFLTYFQNEAQLEKSRLLSDRFSAERPKGSFSTLEIQRTEQGDSAMYLCASSPTISTDTQYFGPGTRLTVL.

This clonotype appeared many times. This CDR3 reads CSVELGANVLTF. The DNA for the CDR3 is TGCAGCGTTGAACTCGGGGCCAACGTCCTGACTTTC. V gene TRBV29-1 combines with J gene TRBJ2-6; D call uncertain. Trimming took off 2 bases at V and 4 bases at J, with 3 bases between the two ends. Germline V gives CDR1 SQVTM, CDR2 ANQGSEA. The CDR3 runs 12 residues.

With regard to this clonotype: This sequence is one base from a far larger clone and is likely a read error. The chain employs TRBV6-2 or TRBV6-3 and TRBJ1-1, with D possibly TRBD1 on 6 matching bases. Germline values: CDR1 MNHEY, CDR2 SVGEGT. The CDR3 extends over 13 amino acids. CDR3 sequence reads: CASSEEPAGEFLF. The CDR3, as DNA: TGTGCCAGCAGTGAAGAACCGGCAGGGGAGTTTCTTTTT.

Details on this clonotype: A junction end diverges from the germline sequence, so it may reflect a read error. The chain recombines TRBV2 with TRBJ1-6; possible D gene TRBD1, 6 bases. The germline CDR1 and CDR2 sequences are SNHLY and FYNNEI. The CDR3 extends over 16 amino acids. This CDR3 reads CASSGEQGIYNSPLHF. The CDR3 bases are TGTGCTAGCAGTGGAGAACAGGGTATCTATAATTCACCCCTCCACTTT.

This clonotype was seen ten or more times. This rearrangement joins TRBV5-6 to TRBJ2-5; D is uncertain. The CDR3 is 15 amino acids. Germline lookup yields CDR1 SGHDT and CDR2 YYEEEE. V was clipped by 2 bases and J by 0 bases, with 11 bases between them. The chain's CDR3 is CASSFSERYQETQYF. The CDR3, as DNA: TGTGCCAGCAGCTTTTCAGAGAGGTACCAAGAGACCCAGTACTTC.

The sample holds a few counts of this clonotype. For the CDR3, the DNA is TGTGCCAGCTCCTCGGGACGGGAAAAACTGTTTTTT. It is translated as CASSSGREKLFF. The chain uses TRBV6-6 and TRBJ1-4, with D possibly being TRBD1 (5 bases). The CDR3 has 12 residues. V lost 8 bases, J lost 8 bases, and 12 bases lay in between. Looked up from germline, CDR1 is MNHNY and CDR2 is SVGAGI (reference sequence).

This clonotype was seen only a few times. The chain links TRBV3-1 to TRBJ1-4; 10 bases fit TRBD1. The ends lost 9 bases at V and 0 bases at J; junction bases unmatched: 10. The CDR3 runs to 17 residues. Germline CDR1 LGHDT, CDR2 YNNKEL (reference sequence). The CDR3 sequence is CARPGTGVNATNEKLFF. DNA for the CDR3: TGTGCCAGACCGGGGACAGGGGTCAACGCAACTAATGAAAAACTGTTTTTT.

A word on this clonotype: This could be a read error, since a much larger clone is one nucleotide away. This rearrangement joins TRBV28 to TRBJ1-4; 9 bases are shared with TRBD1. The CDR3 has 18 amino acids. The germline V gene encodes CDR1 MDHEN and CDR2 SYDVKM. Germline trimming cut 2 bases from V and 6 bases from J; bases unmatched to any gene: 13. CDR3 sequence: CASSLVGTGYLSHEKLFF. Written as DNA, the CDR3 is TGTGCCAGCAGTTTAGTGGGGACAGGGTACCTCTCTCATGAAAAACTGTTTTTT.

In its sample, this clonotype was seen many times. The chain links TRBV6-1 to TRBJ1-4; no clear D. With 7 bases removed from V and 3 bases from J, the gap between germline ends came to 15 bases. There are 15 residues in the CDR3. CDR1 MNHNS and CDR2 SASEGT come from the germline V gene. CDR3 loop: CASTYTGLSNEKLFF. The CDR3 DNA reads as TGTGCCAGCACCTATACCGGGTTGTCTAATGAAAAACTGTTTTTT.

On this clonotype: This is likely an artifact of a read error, given a far larger clone one base away. V gene TRBV6-1 combines with J gene TRBJ2-1; 9 bases map to TRBD2. The CDR3 is made up of 15 amino acids. Germline CDR1 and CDR2: MNHNS and SASEGT. The CDR3 DNA is TGTGCCAGCAGTAAATCGATAGCGGGAGAGAATGAGCAGATCTTC. Its protein is CASSKSIAGENEQIF.

This clonotype was observed at least ten times. The V call is TRBV16, the J call TRBJ2-1, with D perhaps being TRBD1 or TRBD2 (5 bases each). Germline CDR1 and CDR2: KGHSY and FQNENV. The CDR3 extends over 14 amino acids. The germline V and J ends were trimmed by 0 bases and 6 bases, with 9 bases remaining between them. Written as DNA, the CDR3 is TGTGCCAGCAGCCAATCGGGGGTGTTCAATGAGCAGTTCTTC. This encodes CASSQSGVFNEQFF.

This clonotype has ten or more counts. The CDR3 here is CASSLSPLGLAGEYNEQFF. CDR3 in DNA: TGTGCCAGCAGCTTAAGCCCCCTCGGACTAGCGGGAGAGTACAATGAGCAGTTCTTC. The chain has TRBV7-3 and TRBJ2-1; 13 bases fit TRBD2. CDR3 length equals 19 residues. CDR1 and CDR2 from the germline V gene are SGHTA and FQGTGA. After removal of 1 base from V and 4 bases from J, the junction contained 10 bases not matched to a gene.

This clonotype was picked up many times. The CDR3 DNA reads as TGCAGTGCTTCGGTAGGCACTGAAGCTTTCTTT. Translation gives CSASVGTEAFF. The chain couples TRBV20-1 to TRBJ1-1; D gene unclear. Germline CDR1 DFQATT, CDR2 SNEGSKA (reference sequence). This CDR3 contains 11 residues. Trimming left V 5 bases short and J 4 bases short, with 8 bases between.

Regarding this clonotype: A much larger clone differs by one base, so this may be a read error. The V call is TRBV7-9, the J call TRBJ2-5; weak D call: TRBD2 (5 bases). The CDR3 runs 12 residues. CDR1 SEHNR and CDR2 FQNEAQ come from the germline V gene (reference sequence). This CDR3 reads CARSTAGETQYF. CDR3 DNA sequence: TGTGCCCGCAGCACCGCGGGAGAGACCCAGTACTTC.

At least ten counts were recorded for this clonotype. The CDR3 DNA sequence: TGTGCCAGCAGCTCTCCAAGAGACGGGAGGTTCACAGATACGCAGTATTTT. As protein: CASSSPRDGRFTDTQYF. The chain carries TRBV11-1 and TRBJ2-3, with 7 bases fitting TRBD2. CDR3 length: 17 residues. V lost 4 bases, J lost 2 bases, and 12 bases stayed unmatched. CDR1 is SGHAT, CDR2 FQDESV, per germline (reference sequence).

This clonotype was recorded at least ten times. This chain links TRBV6-2 or TRBV6-3 with TRBJ2-3, with D perhaps matching TRBD1 or TRBD2 (5 bases each). Deletions cut 7 bases from V and 2 bases from J, with 13 bases between. This CDR3 comprises 14 residues. The germline V gene encodes CDR1 MNHEY and CDR2 SVGEGT. In DNA form, the CDR3 reads TGTGCCAGCACCCGGGACCGGTCCACAGATACGCAGTATTTT. Translating gives CASTRDRSTDTQYF.

The chain employs TRBV10-3 and TRBJ1-2; D call uncertain. V lost 5 bases, J lost 7 bases, and 14 bases lay in between. Germline loops: CDR1 ENHRY, CDR2 SYGVKD. The CDR3 consists of 13 residues. The CDR3 DNA reads TGTGCCATCAGTCCCGTCCGCGGAGGTGGCTACACCTTC. This translates into CAISPVRGGGYTF.

This clonotype has only a few counts. The J gene is TRBJ2-7, the V gene TRBV4-1, with 10 nucleotides matching TRBD2. Germline V CDR1 and CDR2: MGHRA, YSYEKL. V trimming: 0 bases; J trimming: 3 bases; junction bases outside the gene matches: 2. CDR3 length: 15 amino acids. DNA of the CDR3: TGCGCCAGCAGCCAAGATGCTAGCGGGAGCTACGAGCAGTACTTC. Amino acids: CASSQDASGSYEQYF.

This clonotype was counted at least ten times. The chain has TRBV27 and TRBJ2-7; 8 bases agree with TRBD2. In germline, CDR1 is MNHEY, CDR2 SMNVEV (reference sequence). The CDR3 covers 14 residues. Trimming at V came to 4 bases and at J to 4 bases, leaving 6 bases not matched to a gene. The CDR3 loop is CASSYAGLGYEQYF. CDR3 in DNA: TGTGCCAGCAGTTACGCGGGACTAGGGTACGAGCAGTACTTC.

This rearrangement joins TRBV28 to TRBJ2-3; 9 nucleotides agree with TRBD2. V trimming: 5 bases; J trimming: 3 bases; junction bases outside the gene matches: 12. Germline-derived CDR1 and CDR2 are MDHEN and SYDVKM. This CDR3 comprises 17 residues. CDR3 DNA sequence: TGTGCCAGCAGTCCATCTTTTAGCGGGAGAGGTACAGATACGCAGTATTTT. This encodes CASSPSFSGRGTDTQYF.

At least ten counts were recorded for this clonotype. The gene calls are TRBV20-1 and TRBJ1-1; 7 bases are a match to TRBD1. V trimming: 6 bases; J trimming: 5 bases; junction bases outside the gene matches: 12. CDR3 length: 14 amino acids. Germline V gene data show CDR1 as DFQATT and CDR2 as SNEGSKA (reference sequence). CDR3 DNA sequence: TGCAGTGCCGAGGAGGGGGCAGCGGTTACTGAAGCTTTCTTT. Translating gives CSAEEGAAVTEAFF.